Listed below are T cell receptor beta chains from one sample, sequenced in a study of T-cell reconstitution after alpha-beta-depleted transplantation in children. MiXCR, run by TCRdb on the PCR reads, gives a single entry per CDR3 protein. The sample has about 340,000 distinct CDR3 sequences, under 20% seen once; the top ten hold roughly two fifths. The material sequenced was PBMCs, mostly from graft donor cells, taken 360 days after TCRalphabeta/CD19-depleted stem cell transplant. The receptor set was obtained from a male patient between 2 and 9 years old who had a stem cell transplant for acute lymphoblastic leukemia, so the T cells may come from the graft donor. CDR3s include the opening cysteine and the closing phenylalanine or tryptophan. The order of the fields is CDR3 protein, CDR3 DNA, J gene, D gene, V gene, clone size, CDR3 length. A D gene is named only where the DNA matches it firmly. Only part of the rows carry a size: once, few, many, or a class if the clone is expanded.

CDR3: CASSIVGSHNEQFF; DNA: TGTGCCAGTAGTATAGTCGGGTCCCACAATGAGCAGTTCTTC; J: TRBJ2-1; D: .; V: TRBV19; size: few; length: 14
CDR3: CSARAQGAWEQYF; DNA: TGCAGTGCTAGGGCACAGGGGGCGTGGGAGCAGTACTTC; J: TRBJ2-7; D: TRBD1; V: TRBV20-1; size: few; length: 13
CDR3: CASSPTKDLLLYEQYF; DNA: TGTGCCAGCAGCCCAACGAAGGACCTCTTACTCTACGAGCAGTACTTC; J: TRBJ2-7; D: .; V: TRBV7-8; size: few; length: 16
CDR3: CASSPHISGRETQYF; DNA: TGTGCCAGCAGTCCCCACATTAGCGGGAGAGAGACCCAGTACTTC; J: TRBJ2-5; D: TRBD2; V: TRBV27; size: many; length: 15
CDR3: CSAWDLTFNEQFF; DNA: TGCAGTGCGTGGGACTTGACCTTCAATGAGCAGTTCTTC; J: TRBJ2-1; D: .; V: TRBV20-1; size: few; length: 13
CDR3: CAISVTGSLDEQYF; DNA: TGTGCCATCAGTGTGACAGGGTCGTTAGACGAGCAGTACTTC; J: TRBJ2-7; D: TRBD1; V: TRBV10-3; size: many; length: 14
CDR3: CASSSLTGTSGSLDYEQYF; DNA: TGTGCCAGCAGTTCGCTCACAGGGACTAGCGGGAGTCTCGACTACGAGCAGTACTTC; J: TRBJ2-7; D: TRBD2; V: TRBV28; size: once; length: 19
CDR3: CASSQEGARFF; DNA: TGCGCCAGCAGCCAAGAGGGGGCTAGGTTCTTC; J: TRBJ2-1; D: .; V: TRBV4-1; size: few; length: 11
CDR3: CASSVEDPYEQYF; DNA: TGTGCCAGCAGCGTAGAGGACCCTTACGAGCAGTACTTC; J: TRBJ2-7; D: .; V: TRBV9; size: .; length: 13
CDR3: CASSFWVGSRVSNEQFF; DNA: TGTGCCAGCAGTTTTTGGGTGGGGTCCAGGGTTTCGAATGAGCAGTTCTTC; J: TRBJ2-1; D: .; V: TRBV12-3/TRBV12-4; size: .; length: 17
CDR3: CASSQQVRLADSYEQYF; DNA: TGTGCCAGCAGCCAGCAGGTCCGACTAGCGGACTCCTACGAGCAGTACTTC; J: TRBJ2-7; D: TRBD2; V: TRBV12-3/TRBV12-4; size: .; length: 17
CDR3: CATSGGLGSSYEQYF; DNA: TGTGCCACCAGCGGGGGCTTGGGGAGCTCCTACGAGCAGTACTTC; J: TRBJ2-7; D: .; V: TRBV15; size: many; length: 15
CDR3: CASRKDRANTEAFF; DNA: TGTGCCAGCAGGAAGGACAGGGCGAACACTGAAGCTTTCTTT; J: TRBJ1-1; D: TRBD1; V: TRBV11-2; size: .; length: 14
CDR3: CASSLPGGHHSPLHF; DNA: TGTGCCAGCAGCTTACCAGGGGGCCACCATTCACCCCTCCACTTT; J: TRBJ1-6; D: TRBD1; V: TRBV12-3/TRBV12-4; size: .; length: 15
CDR3: CAISVGEGVSPDTQYF; DNA: TGTGCCATCAGTGTCGGGGAGGGGGTAAGCCCAGATACGCAGTATTTT; J: TRBJ2-3; D: .; V: TRBV10-3; size: many; length: 16
CDR3: CAILLSGEYEQYF; DNA: TGTGCCATCCTCCTAAGCGGAGAATACGAGCAGTACTTC; J: TRBJ2-7; D: .; V: TRBV7-2; size: .; length: 13
CDR3: CASSLSGTGPYEQYF; DNA: TGTGCCAGCAGCTTATCCGGGACAGGGCCCTACGAGCAGTACTTC; J: TRBJ2-7; D: TRBD1; V: TRBV7-6; size: .; length: 15
CDR3: CASSLEGTVYTDTQYF; DNA: TGTGCCAGCAGCTTGGAAGGAACAGTCTACACAGATACGCAGTATTTT; J: TRBJ2-3; D: .; V: TRBV7-9; size: .; length: 16
CDR3: CASSQTGGWYEQYF; DNA: TGTGCCAGCAGCCAGACAGGGGGCTGGTACGAGCAGTACTTC; J: TRBJ2-7; D: TRBD1; V: TRBV7-2; size: many; length: 14
CDR3: CASSPQFLTKNIQYF; DNA: TGTGCCAGCAGCCCCCAATTCCTTACCAAAAACATTCAGTACTTC; J: TRBJ2-4; D: .; V: TRBV7-9; size: .; length: 15
CDR3: CASVDYSTNTGELFF; DNA: TGTGCCAGCGTTGACTACTCCACTAACACCGGGGAGCTGTTTTTT; J: TRBJ2-2; D: .; V: TRBV18; size: .; length: 15
CDR3: CASSLAFIGEQYF; DNA: TGTGCCAGCAGTTTAGCATTCATCGGCGAGCAGTACTTC; J: TRBJ2-7; D: .; V: TRBV27; size: few; length: 13
CDR3: CASSLAGASGVYNEQFF; DNA: TGTGCCAGCAGCTTAGCGGGCGCTAGCGGGGTCTACAATGAGCAGTTCTTC; J: TRBJ2-1; D: TRBD2; V: TRBV7-2; size: .; length: 17
CDR3: CASSLVPKSSGNTIYF; DNA: TGCGCCAGCAGCTTGGTGCCGAAATCGTCTGGAAACACCATATATTTT; J: TRBJ1-3; D: .; V: TRBV5-1; size: few; length: 16
CDR3: CASNLATSQETQYF; DNA: TGTGCCAGCAACTTAGCGACCAGCCAAGAGACCCAGTACTTC; J: TRBJ2-5; D: .; V: TRBV7-8; size: few; length: 14
CDR3: CSVTLADPSYNEQFF; DNA: TGCAGCGTGACCCTAGCGGACCCTTCCTACAATGAGCAGTTCTTC; J: TRBJ2-1; D: TRBD2; V: TRBV29-1; size: many; length: 15
CDR3: CSVGRGQDEQFF; DNA: TGCAGCGTTGGGCGGGGACAGGATGAGCAGTTCTTC; J: TRBJ2-1; D: TRBD1; V: TRBV29-1; size: .; length: 12
CDR3: CASSYSVELGDPFYNEQFF; DNA: TGTGCCAGCAGTTACTCGGTTGAGTTGGGGGACCCCTTTTACAATGAGCAGTTCTTC; J: TRBJ2-1; D: .; V: TRBV6-2/TRBV6-3; size: few; length: 19
CDR3: CASSPIVGDTQYF; DNA: TGTGCCAGCAGCCCTATAGTGGGGGATACGCAGTATTTT; J: TRBJ2-3; D: .; V: TRBV7-3; size: few; length: 13
CDR3: CASSLLQGRDYGYTF; DNA: TGTGCCAGCAGCCTCCTACAGGGGAGGGACTATGGCTACACCTTC; J: TRBJ1-2; D: TRBD1; V: TRBV6-5; size: few; length: 15
CDR3: CASSLGVNNQPQHF; DNA: TGTGCCAGCAGCTTAGGGGTAAACAATCAGCCCCAGCATTTT; J: TRBJ1-5; D: .; V: TRBV7-8; size: .; length: 14
CDR3: CAISESGWLAGLSEQFF; DNA: TGTGCCATCAGTGAGTCGGGGTGGCTAGCGGGATTAAGTGAGCAGTTCTTC; J: TRBJ2-1; D: TRBD2; V: TRBV10-3; size: few; length: 17
CDR3: CASSQDRDSYNEQFF; DNA: TGCGCCAGCAGCCAAGATCGGGACAGCTACAATGAGCAGTTCTTC; J: TRBJ2-1; D: TRBD1; V: TRBV4-1; size: few; length: 15
CDR3: CASKWDSSRASTDTQYF; DNA: TGCGCCAGCAAGTGGGACTCGTCAAGGGCGAGCACAGATACGCAGTATTTT; J: TRBJ2-3; D: .; V: TRBV5-1; size: few; length: 17
CDR3: CASSPKQGNEQFF; DNA: TGTGCCAGCAGTCCGAAACAGGGGAATGAGCAGTTCTTC; J: TRBJ2-1; D: TRBD1; V: TRBV27; size: few; length: 13
CDR3: CASNNRDLTQKNTGELFF; DNA: TGTGCCAGCAACAACCGGGATCTAACCCAAAAGAACACCGGGGAGCTGTTTTTT; J: TRBJ2-2; D: .; V: TRBV12-3/TRBV12-4; size: .; length: 18
CDR3: CASSLAGRTLRETQYF; DNA: TGTGCCAGCAGCTTAGCGGGGCGGACCTTAAGGGAGACCCAGTACTTC; J: TRBJ2-5; D: .; V: TRBV7-9; size: .; length: 16
CDR3: CASSSYLEAFF; DNA: TGTGCCAGCAGCTCATACCTAGAAGCTTTCTTT; J: TRBJ1-1; D: .; V: TRBV5-6; size: .; length: 11
CDR3: CSVEAGLGDSYNEQFF; DNA: TGCAGCGTTGAAGCGGGATTAGGGGATTCTTACAATGAGCAGTTCTTC; J: TRBJ2-1; D: .; V: TRBV29-1; size: .; length: 16
CDR3: CASQGEDYTGELFF; DNA: TGTGCCAGTCAGGGGGAGGATTATACCGGGGAGCTGTTTTTT; J: TRBJ2-2; D: .; V: TRBV7-6; size: few; length: 14
CDR3: CSVEAPLLGHEQFF; DNA: TGCAGCGTTGAGGCGCCCCTTCTAGGTCATGAGCAGTTCTTC; J: TRBJ2-1; D: .; V: TRBV29-1; size: .; length: 14
CDR3: CASRLAGEADTQYF; DNA: TGTGCCAGCCGGCTAGCGGGAGAAGCAGATACGCAGTATTTT; J: TRBJ2-3; D: TRBD2; V: TRBV27; size: .; length: 14
CDR3: CATSAVGTSGTNTGELFF; DNA: TGTGCCACCAGTGCGGTGGGAACTAGCGGGACGAACACCGGGGAGCTGTTTTTT; J: TRBJ2-2; D: TRBD2; V: TRBV24-1; size: many; length: 18
CDR3: CASSRQTSSRGTQYF; DNA: TGTGCCAGCAGTCGCCAGACTAGCTCTAGAGGGACCCAGTACTTC; J: TRBJ2-5; D: TRBD2; V: TRBV28; size: many; length: 15
CDR3: CASSRQGLAQNNEQFF; DNA: TGTGCCAGCAGTCGTCAGGGACTAGCGCAGAACAATGAGCAGTTCTTC; J: TRBJ2-1; D: TRBD2; V: TRBV12-3/TRBV12-4; size: many; length: 16
CDR3: CASSQTGVEAFF; DNA: TGTGCCAGCAGCCAGACAGGGGTTGAAGCTTTCTTT; J: TRBJ1-1; D: TRBD1; V: TRBV4-2; size: .; length: 12